The subject of this entry is one T cell receptor beta chain. This clone is a singleton in its sample. What this receptor recognizes is not known. No much larger clonotype is one base removed from it; base qualities were not supplied. The record originates from a study of blood T cell repertoires in COVID-19 (dated by TCRdb to between 2020 and 2021). Notes on the research overall: Collaborator samples came from the United States, Italy and Spain and covered acute and convalescent phases of COVID-19. The material from the prospective study consisted of cDNA or gDNA derived from T cells, B-cell-depleted T cells, or PBMCs. Sample metadata almost always included a de-identified subject ID, COVID-19 status, age in years and sex. The samples were drawn from two sources: the first 160 participants of the ongoing ImmuneRACE study, and 950 to 1,500 subjects contributed by 6 global collaborators. HLA class I and class II types, where available, came from metadata supplied by the sample provider rather than from assay-based typing. The repertoires were released in a freely available public database intended as a resource for research on the immune response to SARS-CoV-2. Deeply sampled blood TCRbeta repertoires from subjects exposed to, actively infected with, or recovered from COVID-19 were included in the dataset.

From the cysteine through the phenylalanine, the CDR3 covers 12 amino acids. Only the CDR3 part of the read is kept: 36 bases, read in frame from the first base. According to the germline V gene, CDR1 reads SQVTM and CDR2 reads ANQGSEA. Trimming accounts for 4 bases at V and 6 bases at J, while the number of junction bases matched to no gene is 1. The paper's findings and limits, for the study overall: The quantity of clinical and demographic metadata differed by source and by participant and was supplied without curation.

TCRbeta CDR3 regions were amplified from genomic DNA by means of the immunoSEQ Assay, a bias-controlled multiplex PCR. The study's processing was this. Within the assay, amplification of reference gene primers was used to estimate how many nucleated cells each sample contained. To quantify the absolute abundance of each unique TCRbeta CDR3 rearrangement, sequence reads were collapsed and filtered. For each sample, productive Simpson clonality was calculated as the square root of Simpson's diversity index over productive rearrangements. This immuneACCESS table, as held by TCRdb, lists in-frame sequences with V and J called but not all clones. Of the missing ones, under half trace to an unresolved V gene in checked studies; the others have no known cause. That table gives V, J and clone size, and the DNA gave D and trimming. This sample lists over 75,000 clones; approximately 82% were detected once. Jointly, the top ten make up 20% to 25% of the sample.

Collaborating institutions collected whole blood in K2EDTA tubes following their own protocols. For TCRbeta analysis, collaborators shipped samples as frozen whole blood, isolated PBMCs, or DNA extracted from either of those sample types. Sequenced material: peripheral blood. This chain joins TRBV29-1 to TRBJ2-4; 9 central nucleotides agree with TRBD1. The clonotype was recovered from a woman aged 45-65 years with acute or convalescent COVID-19. The bases read TGCAGCGTTGGACAGGGGGGAAACATTCAGTACTTC. Its translation is CSVGQGGNIQYF. Here the CDR3 is joined to the reference TRBV29-1 and TRBJ2-4 genes, and the full variable domain is: SAVISQKPSRDICQRGTSLTIQCQVDSQVTMMFWYRQQPGQSLTLIATANQGSEATYESGFVIDKFPISRPNLTFSTLTVSNMSPEDSSIYLCSVGQGGNIQYFGAGTRLSVL.